These 9 T cell receptor beta chains share one sample of origin, sequenced in a study of cytomegalovirus exposure and HLA in healthy donors. PCR was performed using 60 Vbeta and 13 Jbeta primers. Clones were read by immunoSEQ multiplex PCR, and TCRdb kept only the in-frame ones, dropping some. The sample holds about 200,000 clones, about 75% seen once. The source material was PBMCs. The origin of the receptors is a male donor in good health and CMV-seronegative.

The rearrangement uses TRBV5-6 and TRBJ1-2; 7 positions match TRBD1. CDR3 size: 13 residues. Per the germline V gene, CDR1 is SGHDT and CDR2 is YYEEEE. V lost 5 bases and J lost 6; bases outside the gene matches: 7. DNA for the CDR3: TGTGCCAGCAGAACCGGGACAGATGATGGCTACACCTTC. Residues: CASRTGTDDGYTF.

V and J are TRBV7-9 and TRBJ1-1; D is perhaps TRBD1 (6 bases). Germline V CDR1 and CDR2: SEHNR, FQNEAQ (reference sequence). The length of the CDR3 is 18 residues. The V end was cut by 4 bases, the J end by 1 base, with 22 bases between. Written as DNA, the CDR3 is TGTGCCAGCAGCTACCCGACAGGTTTCTCAATTCGGAACACTGAAGCTTTCTTT. Translating gives CASSYPTGFSIRNTEAFF.

This clone was detected only a few times. The rearrangement joins TRBV10-3 to TRBJ2-5; TRBD2 matches 8 bases. With 6 bases clipped from V and 5 bases from J, the junction kept 11 bases outside the gene matches. CDR1 and CDR2 (germline): ENHRY, SYGVKD. The CDR3 is 15 amino acids. CDR3 DNA: TGTGCCATCAGCCCAGGACTAGCTGTAATGGAGACCCAGTACTTC. This sequence encodes CAISPGLAVMETQYF.

The CDR3 spells CASSPGLLPNQPQHF. The CDR3 DNA sequence: TGTGCCAGTAGCCCTGGGCTGCTCCCCAATCAGCCCCAGCATTTT. V is TRBV19 and J is TRBJ1-5; D unresolved. Germline lookup yields CDR1 LNHDA and CDR2 SQIVND (reference sequence). Trimming removed 6 bases from V and 3 bases from J, with 15 bases in between. This CDR3 has 15 amino acids. The full variable domain, with the rest looked up from reference TRBV19 and TRBJ1-5, is DGGITQSPKYLFRKEGQNVTLSCEQNLNHDAMYWYRQDPGQGLRLIYYSQIVNDFQKGDIAEGYSVSREKKESFPLTVTSAQKNPTAFYLCASSPGLLPNQPQHFGDGTRLSIL.

V gene TRBV4-3 combines with J gene TRBJ2-3; TRBD1 is a possible D gene (6 bases). The CDR3 is 16 amino acids. Trimming cost V 0 bases and J 3 bases, with 13 bases left between them. The germline V gene has CDR1 LGHNA and CDR2 YSLEER. In DNA, the CDR3 is TGCGCCAGCAGCCAAGATCAGGGGAGCAGGACAGATACGCAGTATTTT. Its translation is CASSQDQGSRTDTQYF.

This rearrangement joins TRBV6-1 to TRBJ2-7; 7 bases map to TRBD2. V gave up 4 bases and J gave up 0 bases; unmatched junction bases: 18. Germline assignment: CDR1 MNHNS and CDR2 SASEGT. The CDR3 length is 19 residues. The CDR3, as DNA: TGTGCCAGCAGTGGGGTACGAAGGTCCGAGCGGGGCTTCTCCTACGAGCAGTACTTC. This encodes CASSGVRRSERGFSYEQYF.

The chain combines TRBV5-4 with TRBJ1-2, with TRBD1 matching over 10 bases. The V and J ends lost 5 bases and 6 bases, in that order; junction bases with no gene match: 10. The CDR3 is 15 amino acids. The germline V gene encodes CDR1 SGHNT and CDR2 YYREEE (reference sequence). The CDR3 DNA reads TGTGCCAGCAGAGCGGTCCGGGACAGGGGCCATGGCTACACCTTC. Encoded protein: CASRAVRDRGHGYTF.

This chain links TRBV7-9 with TRBJ1-2, with 9 bases lining up with TRBD1. This CDR3 region has 15 residues. With 5 bases clipped from V and 3 bases from J, the junction kept 7 bases outside the gene matches. Germline assignment: CDR1 SEHNR and CDR2 FQNEAQ (reference sequence). CDR3 amino acids: CASSLGTGRDYGYTF. DNA of the CDR3: TGTGCCAGCAGCCTTGGGACAGGGCGGGACTATGGCTACACCTTC.

CDR3 sequence reads: CAWSVPGGTGELFF. Here the CDR3 DNA reads TGTGCCTGGAGTGTACCAGGGGGCACCGGGGAGCTGTTTTTT. V gene TRBV30 combines with J gene TRBJ2-2, with 7 bases identical to TRBD1. The CDR3 is made up of 14 amino acids. Trimming at V came to 0 bases and at J to 4 bases, leaving 2 bases not matched to a gene. Germline CDR1 GTSNPN, CDR2 SVGIG (reference sequence).